A single sample gave rise to the 28 T cell receptor beta chains below, sequenced in a study of identical twins. TCRdb reprocessed the 5' RACE reads via MiXCR and lists one record per CDR3 protein. The table has 350,000 to 450,000 distinct CDR3 sequences, roughly 20% seen once. The specimen was naive T cells sorted from blood. Every receptor here comes from a man aged 50 to 60 in good health.

This clonotype was counted ten times or more. The rearrangement links TRBV27 to TRBJ2-1; 10 bases map to TRBD2. Trimming took 0 bases from V and 4 from J; bases not matched to a gene: 3. The CDR3 covers 16 residues. Germline V gene data show CDR1 as MNHEY and CDR2 as SMNVEV (reference sequence). CDR3 loop: CASSLSAGGPYNEQFF. CDR3 in DNA: TGTGCCAGCAGTTTATCAGCGGGAGGGCCTTACAATGAGCAGTTCTTC.

There are many counts of this clonotype. V gene TRBV5-5 combines with J gene TRBJ2-7, with D hard to call. CDR1 and CDR2 from the germline V gene are SGHKS and YYEKEE (reference sequence). This CDR3 region has 13 residues. V was clipped by 4 bases and J by 2 bases, with 10 bases between them. The DNA for the CDR3 is TGTGCCAGCAGCCCGTTCCCCGCCTACGAGCAGTACTTC. Translating gives CASSPFPAYEQYF. The whole variable domain, remainder taken from reference TRBV5-5 and TRBJ2-7, is DAGVTQSPTHLIKTRGQQVTLRCSPISGHKSVSWYQQVLGQGPQFIFQYYEKEERGRGNFPDRFSARQFPNYSSELNVNALLLGDSALYLCASSPFPAYEQYFGPGTRLTVT.

There are many counts of this clonotype. The V and J genes are TRBV29-1 and TRBJ2-2; D is unclear. Germline-derived CDR1 and CDR2 are SQVTM and ANQGSEA. Between the trimmed V and J ends, which lost 0 bases and 6 bases, there was a span of 14 bases. The CDR3 length is 15 residues. As DNA, the CDR3 is TGCAGCGTTGAAGACCGGGTGAAGTGGCCCGGGGAGCTGTTTTTT. Amino acids: CSVEDRVKWPGELFF.

This clonotype was seen ten or more times. CDR3 residues: CAISESMEGYQETQYF. The CDR3 DNA sequence: TGTGCCATCAGTGAGTCGATGGAGGGGTACCAAGAGACCCAGTACTTC. The chain couples TRBV10-3 to TRBJ2-5, with D tentatively TRBD2 (6 bases). The CDR3 length is 16 residues. Trimming shortened V by 0 bases and J by 0 bases, and 11 bases separated the two germline ends. Germline loops: CDR1 ENHRY, CDR2 SYGVKD.

The chain carries TRBV12-3 or TRBV12-4 and TRBJ1-5, with unresolved D. Trimming stripped 3 bases from V and 1 base from J, with 13 bases between. The CDR3 spans 16 residues. CDR3 DNA: TGTGCCAGCAGTTTTAGGGTGGGAGAGAGCAATCAGCCCCAGCATTTT. Its translation is CASSFRVGESNQPQHF.

Remarks on this clonotype: Given a much more abundant clone one base away, this may be a read error. The chain recombines TRBV12-3 or TRBV12-4 with TRBJ2-7; TRBD2 matches at 7 bases. V shed 4 bases, J shed 7 bases, and the junction held 1 base outside the gene matches. This CDR3 is built from 11 residues. The CDR3 DNA reads as TGTGCCAGCAGTTCAGCGGGGGAGCAGTACTTC. Translation: CASSSAGEQYF.

The V call is TRBV6-1, the J call TRBJ2-1, with 7 positions matching TRBD2. The CDR3 is 15 amino acids. V lost 8 bases, J lost 0 bases, and 7 bases stayed unmatched. Germline V gene lookup returns CDR1 MNHNS and CDR2 SASEGT. This CDR3 is CASRPGGSSYNEQFF. The CDR3 DNA is TGTGCCAGCCGGCCCGGGGGGAGCTCCTACAATGAGCAGTTCTTC.

The chain is built from TRBV6-2 or TRBV6-3 and TRBJ2-7; D is unclear. This CDR3 spans 14 amino acids. The V end was cut by 7 bases, the J end by 0 bases, with 13 bases between. Germline V gives CDR1 MNHEY, CDR2 SVGEGT. The CDR3 nucleotides are TGTGCCAGCAAAGGACGAGTGAACTCCTACGAGCAGTACTTC. Encoded protein: CASKGRVNSYEQYF.

The chain has TRBV29-1 and TRBJ1-1; 8 bases fit TRBD1. The CDR3 contains 14 residues. The germline V gene encodes CDR1 SQVTM and CDR2 ANQGSEA. Germline trimming cut 3 bases from V and 2 bases from J; bases unmatched to any gene: 5. CDR3 sequence: CSVETGQGNTEAFF. CDR3 in DNA: TGCAGCGTTGAGACAGGACAGGGAAACACTGAAGCTTTCTTT.

The chain links TRBV30 to TRBJ2-5, with TRBD2 identical over 8 bases. This CDR3 comprises 12 residues. Germline values: CDR1 GTSNPN, CDR2 SVGIG (reference sequence). J gave up 7 bases and V 0 bases, and 1 base lay outside the gene matches. CDR3 loop: CAWSVREGTQYF. For the CDR3, the DNA is TGTGCCTGGAGTGTACGGGAGGGGACCCAGTACTTC.

The genes are TRBV9 and TRBJ2-1, with TRBD1 matching 9 bases. V lost 4 bases, J lost 6 bases, and 11 bases stayed unmatched. CDR1 SGDLS and CDR2 YYNGEE come from the germline V gene. This CDR3 is built from 16 residues. CDR3 protein: CASSSSGGTGSNEQFF. DNA for the CDR3: TGTGCCAGCAGCTCTTCAGGGGGGACAGGGTCCAATGAGCAGTTCTTC.

This clonotype appeared many times. The gene calls are TRBV11-2 and TRBJ2-1; 7 nucleotides agree with TRBD2. Losses at the gene ends were 4 bases for V and 6 bases for J; bases not matched to a gene: 18. CDR3 length equals 18 residues. CDR1 and CDR2 from the germline V gene are SGHAT and FQNNGV. For the CDR3, the DNA is TGTGCCAGCAGCTCGCCACGGGCTAGCGGACGTTCCGGCAATGAGCAGTTCTTC. Its protein is CASSSPRASGRSGNEQFF.

This clonotype has just a few counts. The chain recombines TRBV7-9 with TRBJ1-6; 9 bases match TRBD1. Germline V gives CDR1 SEHNR, CDR2 FQNEAQ (reference sequence). V dropped 5 bases and J dropped 9; count of bases not matched to a gene: 5. This CDR3 spans 14 amino acids. The CDR3 spells CASSRTGVVSPLHF. As DNA, the CDR3 is TGTGCCAGCAGCCGGACAGGGGTGGTTTCACCCCTCCACTTT.

The V and J genes are TRBV20-1 and TRBJ2-7, with 8 bases aligning to TRBD1. This CDR3 has 14 residues. Germline CDR1 is DFQATT and CDR2 is SNEGSKA (reference sequence). J lost 1 base, V lost 1 base, and 3 bases had no gene match. CDR3 sequence: CSARAGGPSYEQYF. The CDR3 coding sequence is TGCAGTGCTAGAGCAGGGGGCCCATCCTACGAGCAGTACTTC.

This clonotype was detected a few times. V and J are TRBV20-1 and TRBJ2-7; D is unclear. V was cut by 0 bases and J by 4 bases, with 7 bases left in between. CDR3 length: 12 amino acids. Germline CDR1 DFQATT, CDR2 SNEGSKA (reference sequence). The CDR3 loop is CSARDGRYEQYF. CDR3 nucleotides: TGCAGTGCTAGAGATGGGCGGTACGAGCAGTACTTC.

This clonotype occurred a few times. V is TRBV15 and J is TRBJ1-3; no firm D call. Trimming cost V 0 bases and J 0 bases, with 6 bases left between them. In germline, CDR1 is LNHNV, CDR2 YYDKDF (reference sequence). The CDR3 totals 15 residues. CDR3 sequence (DNA): TGTGCCACCAGCAGAGACCAGGCCTCTGGAAACACCATATATTTT. Residues: CATSRDQASGNTIYF.

The V and J genes are TRBV3-1 and TRBJ2-1, with D perhaps matching TRBD1 or TRBD2 (5 bases each). Germline-derived CDR1 and CDR2 are LGHDT and YNNKEL (reference sequence). This CDR3 region has 13 residues. Trimming cost V 4 bases and J 9 bases, with 13 bases left between them. DNA for the CDR3: TGTGCCAGCAGCCGCCCGAGAGGGACTGAGCAGTTCTTC. Its protein product is CASSRPRGTEQFF.

This clonotype was seen more than once but under ten times. The V call is TRBV9, the J call TRBJ2-7, with a possible D match to TRBD1 (6 bases). Germline V gene data show CDR1 as SGDLS and CDR2 as YYNGEE. The CDR3 is 15 residues long. With 2 bases removed from V and 2 bases from J, the gap between germline ends came to 14 bases. The CDR3 spells CASSVGQGNTYEQYF. CDR3 DNA: TGTGCCAGCAGCGTGGGGCAGGGGAACACCTACGAGCAGTACTTC.

The rearrangement uses TRBV20-1 and TRBJ1-3; D might be TRBD1 (6 bases). The CDR3 has 15 amino acids. The germline V gene has CDR1 DFQATT and CDR2 SNEGSKA (reference sequence). V gave up 0 bases and J gave up 2 bases, with 11 bases separating them. This CDR3 reads CSAREPGAPGNTIYF. Here the CDR3 DNA reads TGCAGTGCTAGAGAGCCGGGGGCCCCTGGAAACACCATATATTTT.

V usage is TRBV12-3 or TRBV12-4 and J usage is TRBJ2-1; 13 bases match TRBD2. The CDR3 loop spans 16 amino acids. V lost 5 bases to trimming and J lost 11 bases; unmatched junction nucleotides: 12. CDR3 sequence (DNA): TGTGCCAGCAGTATACGGACTAGCGGGAGTACAGGGCAGCAGTTCTTC. Translated: CASSIRTSGSTGQQFF.

This clonotype was seen once. The CDR3 nucleotides are TGCGCCAGCACGACTAGCGGGTCAACCTACAATGAGCAGTTCTTC. Protein product: CASTTSGSTYNEQFF. This chain links TRBV5-1 with TRBJ2-1; 10 nucleotides align to TRBD2. V dropped 6 bases and J dropped 2; count of bases not matched to a gene: 5. Germline CDR1 reads SGHRS; CDR2 reads YFSETQ. The CDR3 is made up of 15 amino acids.

This rearrangement joins TRBV5-4 to TRBJ2-1; D is undetermined. Trimming stripped 0 bases from V and 0 bases from J, with 10 bases between. The CDR3 spans 16 residues. Per the germline V gene, CDR1 is SGHNT and CDR2 is YYREEE (reference sequence). The DNA for the CDR3 is TGTGCCAGCAGCTTGGGGTCGGAGAGCTCCTACAATGAGCAGTTCTTC. Translation gives CASSLGSESSYNEQFF.

This chain links TRBV6-5 with TRBJ1-2, with TRBD1 matching over 10 bases. Germline CDR1 MNHEY, CDR2 SVGAGI. The CDR3 is made up of 15 amino acids. The ends lost 4 bases at V and 6 bases at J; junction bases unmatched: 8. The CDR3 DNA reads as TGTGCCAGCAGTTCCCCCCGGACAGGGGGTAATGGCTACACCTTC. Translated, it gives CASSSPRTGGNGYTF.

This chain connects TRBV6-1 to TRBJ1-2; D is unresolved. Germline V gives CDR1 MNHNS, CDR2 SASEGT. CDR3 length equals 14 residues. Deletions cut 7 bases from V and 2 bases from J, with 14 bases between. The CDR3 spells CASKKDVKNYGYTF. The CDR3 region has the DNA TGTGCCAGCAAAAAAGACGTCAAAAACTATGGCTACACCTTC.

This clonotype was seen a handful of times. Sequence at one end of the junction differs from germline and may be a read error. The chain uses TRBV12-3 or TRBV12-4 and TRBJ1-2; D ambiguous. The CDR3 length is 18 residues. This chain's CDR3 is CASSLAPLALAGSYGYTF. The CDR3 bases are TGTGCCAGCAGTCTAGCACCCTTAGCACTAGCGGGAAGCTATGGCTACACCTTC.

The chain links TRBV18 to TRBJ2-2; D remains ambiguous. V lost 2 bases and J lost 7, with 14 bases in between. There are 15 residues in the CDR3. Germline V gene lookup returns CDR1 KGHSH and CDR2 LQKENI. The CDR3 bases are TGTGCCAGCTCACCAACCACAGCCTGGATCGGGGAGCTGTTTTTT. It encodes CASSPTTAWIGELFF.

In its sample, this clonotype was seen a few times. V and J are TRBV2 and TRBJ2-5; D is perhaps TRBD1 (5 bases). V was pared by 3 bases and J by 4 bases, with 12 bases between. The CDR3 runs to 14 residues. Germline V gene lookup returns CDR1 SNHLY and CDR2 FYNNEI. This CDR3 is CASSDWGASETQYF. The CDR3 coding sequence is TGTGCCAGCAGTGATTGGGGCGCATCAGAGACCCAGTACTTC.

A few counts support this clonotype. The rearrangement links TRBV13 to TRBJ2-1; 16 bases align to TRBD2. CDR3 size: 17 residues. Per germline, CDR1 PRHDT and CDR2 FYEKMQ (reference sequence). V trimming: 5 bases; J trimming: 5 bases; junction bases outside the gene matches: 6. The CDR3 DNA reads TGTGCCAGCAGCAAGGGACTAGCGGGGGGGCCCCACAATGAGCAGTTCTTC. Translating it yields CASSKGLAGGPHNEQFF. Based on the CDR3 plus reference TRBV13 and TRBJ2-1, the full variable domain is AAGVIQSPRHLIKEKRETATLKCYPIPRHDTVYWYQQGPGQDPQFLISFYEKMQSDKGSIPDRFSAQQFSDYHSELNMSSLELGDSALYFCASSKGLAGGPHNEQFFGPGTRLTVL.